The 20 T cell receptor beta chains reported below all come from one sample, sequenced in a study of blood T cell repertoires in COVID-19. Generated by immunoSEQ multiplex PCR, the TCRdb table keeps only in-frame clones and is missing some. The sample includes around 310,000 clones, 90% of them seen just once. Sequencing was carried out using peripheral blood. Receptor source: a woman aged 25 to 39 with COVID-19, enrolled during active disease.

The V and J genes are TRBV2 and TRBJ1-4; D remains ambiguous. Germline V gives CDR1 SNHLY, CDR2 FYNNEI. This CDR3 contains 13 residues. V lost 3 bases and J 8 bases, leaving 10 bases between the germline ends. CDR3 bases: TGTGCCAGCAGTGAGGAGGTGCCGGAAAAACTGTTTTTT. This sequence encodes CASSEEVPEKLFF.

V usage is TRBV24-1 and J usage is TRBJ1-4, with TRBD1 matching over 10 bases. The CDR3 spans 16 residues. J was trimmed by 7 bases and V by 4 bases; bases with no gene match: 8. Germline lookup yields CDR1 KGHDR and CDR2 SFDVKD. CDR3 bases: TGTGCCACCAGTGACCCGCTGACAGGGGGCGGTGAAAAACTGTTTTTT. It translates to CATSDPLTGGGEKLFF.

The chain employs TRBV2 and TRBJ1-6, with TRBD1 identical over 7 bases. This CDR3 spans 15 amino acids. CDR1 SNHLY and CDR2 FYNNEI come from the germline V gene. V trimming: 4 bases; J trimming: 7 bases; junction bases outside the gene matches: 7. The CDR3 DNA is TGTGCCAGCAGTGCCCGGACAGGAGCAAATTCACCCCTCCACTTT. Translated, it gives CASSARTGANSPLHF.

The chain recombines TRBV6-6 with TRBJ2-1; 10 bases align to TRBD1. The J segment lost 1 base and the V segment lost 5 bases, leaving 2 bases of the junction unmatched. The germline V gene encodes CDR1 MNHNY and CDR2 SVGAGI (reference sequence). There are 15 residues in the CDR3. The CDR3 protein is CASSRQGASYNEQFF. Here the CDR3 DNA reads TGTGCCAGCAGTCGACAGGGGGCTTCCTACAATGAGCAGTTCTTC.

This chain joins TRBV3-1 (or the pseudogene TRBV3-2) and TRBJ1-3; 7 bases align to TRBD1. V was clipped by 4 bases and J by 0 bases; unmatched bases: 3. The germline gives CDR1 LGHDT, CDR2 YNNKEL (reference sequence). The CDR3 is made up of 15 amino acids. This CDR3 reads CASSRDSYSGNTIYF. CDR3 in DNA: TGTGCCAGCAGCCGGGACAGTTACTCTGGAAACACCATATATTTT.

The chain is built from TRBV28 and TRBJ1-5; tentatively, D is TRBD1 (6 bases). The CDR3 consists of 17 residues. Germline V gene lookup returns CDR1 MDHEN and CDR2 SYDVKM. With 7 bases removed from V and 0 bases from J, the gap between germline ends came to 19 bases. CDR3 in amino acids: CASNRPTDRSSNQPQHF. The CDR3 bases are TGTGCCAGCAATCGGCCGACTGACAGGTCTAGCAATCAGCCCCAGCATTTT.

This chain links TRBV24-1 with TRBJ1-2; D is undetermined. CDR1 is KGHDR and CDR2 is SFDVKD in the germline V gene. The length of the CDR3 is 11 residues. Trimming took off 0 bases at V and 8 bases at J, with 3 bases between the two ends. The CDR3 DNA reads TGTGCCACCAGTGATTTGCGGGGCTACACCTTC. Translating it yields CATSDLRGYTF.

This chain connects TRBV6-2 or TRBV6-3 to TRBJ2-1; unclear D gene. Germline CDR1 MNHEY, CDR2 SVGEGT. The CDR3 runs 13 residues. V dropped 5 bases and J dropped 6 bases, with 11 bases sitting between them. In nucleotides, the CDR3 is TGTGCCAGCAGTCGCCGGTTTGGCAATGAGCAGTTCTTC. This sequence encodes CASSRRFGNEQFF.

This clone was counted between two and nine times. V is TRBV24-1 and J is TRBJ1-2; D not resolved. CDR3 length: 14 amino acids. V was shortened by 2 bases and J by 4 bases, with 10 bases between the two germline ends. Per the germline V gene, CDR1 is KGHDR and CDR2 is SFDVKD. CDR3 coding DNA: TGTGCCACCAGTGATTGGAGGCTTACCTATGGCTACACCTTC. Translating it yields CATSDWRLTYGYTF.

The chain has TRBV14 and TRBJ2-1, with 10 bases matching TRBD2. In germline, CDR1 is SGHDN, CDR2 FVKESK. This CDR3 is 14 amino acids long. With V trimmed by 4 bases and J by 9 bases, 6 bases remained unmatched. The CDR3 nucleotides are TGTGCCAGCAGCCCTAGCGGGAGTGGGACTGAGCAGTTCTTC. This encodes CASSPSGSGTEQFF.

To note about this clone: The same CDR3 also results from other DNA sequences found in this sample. Written as DNA, the CDR3 is TGTGCCAGCTCACCGGGCACAGGGAACACTGAAGCTTTCTTT. Protein sequence: CASSPGTGNTEAFF. The V gene is TRBV18, the J gene TRBJ1-1, with a tentative D call TRBD1 (5 bases). The CDR3 length is 14 residues. The V gene's germline CDR1 is KGHSH and CDR2 LQKENI. With 3 bases removed from V and 1 base from J, the gap between germline ends came to 9 bases. The whole variable domain, remainder taken from reference TRBV18 and TRBJ1-1, is NAGVMQNPRHLVRRRGQEARLRCSPMKGHSHVYWYRQLPEEGLKFMVYLQKENIIDESGMPKERFSAEFPKEGPSILRIQQVVRGDSAAYFCASSPGTGNTEAFFGQGTRLTVV.

The CDR3 nucleotides read TGTGCCACCCCCCGACAGGAAGACAGCGAAAAACTGTTTTTT. Translation gives CATPRQEDSEKLFF. The chain has TRBV19 and TRBJ1-4; a possible D gene is TRBD1 (6 bases). Germline V gene sequence: CDR1 LNHDA, CDR2 SQIVND (reference sequence). The CDR3 is 14 residues long. Deletions cut 10 bases from V and 8 bases from J, with 20 bases between.

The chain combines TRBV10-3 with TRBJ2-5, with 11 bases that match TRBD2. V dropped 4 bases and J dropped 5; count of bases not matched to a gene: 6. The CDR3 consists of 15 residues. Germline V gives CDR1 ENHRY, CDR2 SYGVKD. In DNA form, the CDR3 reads TGTGCCATCAGTGCTAGCGGGAGGCTGGGGGAGACCCAGTACTTC. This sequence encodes CAISASGRLGETQYF.

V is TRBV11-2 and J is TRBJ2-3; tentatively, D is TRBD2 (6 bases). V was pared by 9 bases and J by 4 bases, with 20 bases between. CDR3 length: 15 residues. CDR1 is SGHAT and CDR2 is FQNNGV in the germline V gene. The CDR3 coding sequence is TGTGCCAGTCGAGACGTCGGGAGAAGAGCAGATACGCAGTATTTT. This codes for CASRDVGRRADTQYF.

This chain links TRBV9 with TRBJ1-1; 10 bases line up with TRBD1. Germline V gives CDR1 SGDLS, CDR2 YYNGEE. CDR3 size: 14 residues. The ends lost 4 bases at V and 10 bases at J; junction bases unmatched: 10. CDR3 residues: CASSIRDRGRGAFF. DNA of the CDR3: TGTGCCAGCAGCATTCGGGACAGGGGCCGGGGAGCTTTCTTT.

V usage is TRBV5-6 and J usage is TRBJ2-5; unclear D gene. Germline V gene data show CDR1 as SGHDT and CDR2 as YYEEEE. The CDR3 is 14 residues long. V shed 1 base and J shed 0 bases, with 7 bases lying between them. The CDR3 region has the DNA TGTGCCAGCAGCTTGTTCTCGTACCAAGAGACCCAGTACTTC. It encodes CASSLFSYQETQYF.

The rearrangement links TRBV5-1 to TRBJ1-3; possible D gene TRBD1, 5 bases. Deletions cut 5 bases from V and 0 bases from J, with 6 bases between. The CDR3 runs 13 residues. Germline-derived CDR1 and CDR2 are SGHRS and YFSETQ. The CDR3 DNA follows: TGCGCCAGCAGTCAGGGCTCTGGAAACACCATATATTTT. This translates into CASSQGSGNTIYF. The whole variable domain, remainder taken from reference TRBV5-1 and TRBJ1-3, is KAGVTQTPRYLIKTRGQQVTLSCSPISGHRSVSWYQQTPGQGLQFLFEYFSETQRNKGNFPGRFSGRQFSNSRSEMNVSTLELGDSALYLCASSQGSGNTIYFGEGSWLTVV.

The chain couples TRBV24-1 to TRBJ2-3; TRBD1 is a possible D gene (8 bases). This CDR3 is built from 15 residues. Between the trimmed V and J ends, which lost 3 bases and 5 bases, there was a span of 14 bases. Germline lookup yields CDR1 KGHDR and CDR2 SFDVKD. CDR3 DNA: TGTGCCACCAGTGATGGGACAGGACTAGGAGATACGCAGTATTTT. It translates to CATSDGTGLGDTQYF.

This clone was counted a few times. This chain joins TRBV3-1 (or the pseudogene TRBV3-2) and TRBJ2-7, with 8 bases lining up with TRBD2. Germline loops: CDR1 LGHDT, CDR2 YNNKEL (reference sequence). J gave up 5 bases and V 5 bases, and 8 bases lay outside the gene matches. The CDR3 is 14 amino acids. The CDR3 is CASSSSGSPHEQYF. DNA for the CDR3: TGTGCCAGCAGCTCGAGCGGGAGCCCCCACGAGCAGTACTTC.

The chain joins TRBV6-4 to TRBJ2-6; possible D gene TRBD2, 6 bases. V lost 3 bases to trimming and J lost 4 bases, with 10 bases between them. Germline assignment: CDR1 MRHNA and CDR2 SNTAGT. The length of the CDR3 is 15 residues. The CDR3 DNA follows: TGTGCCAGCAGTGAGGAGGGCTCCGGGGCCAACGTCCTGACTTTC. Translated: CASSEEGSGANVLTF.